The 25 T cell receptor beta chains in this list originate from one sample, sequenced in a study of cytomegalovirus exposure and HLA in healthy donors. The study ran its PCR with 60 Vbeta and 13 Jbeta primers. Produced via immunoSEQ multiplex PCR; TCRdb's table is partial and in-frame only. The repertoire holds under 200,000 clones, with approximately 86% as singletons. The sequencing input was PBMCs. The receptor source for this set is a woman younger than 35 in good health and CMV-seronegative.

This chain links TRBV4-1 with TRBJ2-7; D uncertain. The CDR3 length is 14 residues. Germline CDR1 reads MGHRA; CDR2 reads YSYEKL. V was pared by 6 bases and J by 1 base, with 13 bases between. The CDR3 sequence is CASSPRVVSYEQYF. In DNA form, the CDR3 reads TGCGCCAGCAGTCCTCGGGTGGTGTCCTACGAGCAGTACTTC.

In this sample, this clone turned up a few times. CDR3 sequence (DNA): TGTGCCAGCAGTTTATGGGCTAGCACAGATACGCAGTATTTT. Protein sequence: CASSLWASTDTQYF. The chain has TRBV28 and TRBJ2-3; D is unclear. Trimming left V 0 bases short and J 0 bases short, with 4 bases between. The CDR3 length is 14 residues. The germline V gene encodes CDR1 MDHEN and CDR2 SYDVKM.

V and J are TRBV20-1 and TRBJ2-5, with TRBD2 as a possible D gene (6 bases). This CDR3 has 11 residues. Deletions cut 7 bases from V and 5 bases from J, with 11 bases between. From germline, CDR1 is DFQATT and CDR2 SNEGSKA (reference sequence). CDR3: CSGGGGETQYF. In DNA, the CDR3 is TGCAGTGGCGGTGGGGGGGAGACCCAGTACTTC.

The chain couples TRBV4-2 to TRBJ2-3, with 7 bases fitting TRBD2. Trimming took 5 bases from V and 2 from J; bases not matched to a gene: 10. The CDR3 runs to 16 residues. CDR1 and CDR2 from the germline V gene are LGHNA and YNFKEQ. The CDR3 DNA reads as TGTGCCAGCAGCTCCACCGGGACTACTCCCACAGATACGCAGTATTTT. Translation: CASSSTGTTPTDTQYF.

This chain joins TRBV9 and TRBJ2-1, with a tentative D call TRBD2 (6 bases). The CDR3 consists of 16 residues. Germline CDR1 is SGDLS and CDR2 is YYNGEE. With 1 base removed from V and 5 bases from J, the gap between germline ends came to 16 bases. CDR3 sequence: CASSVQLAGRNNEQFF. CDR3 nucleotides: TGTGCCAGCAGCGTACAGCTTGCGGGGCGAAACAATGAGCAGTTCTTC.

The J gene is TRBJ1-2, the V gene TRBV5-4; TRBD1 is a possible D gene (6 bases). CDR3 size: 17 residues. Trimming removed 5 bases from V and 4 bases from J, with 24 bases in between. Germline V lookup: CDR1 SGHNT, CDR2 YYREEE (reference sequence). The CDR3, as DNA: TGTGCCAGCAGTGTGCAGGGGTCTCCTTCCATATTCTATGGCTACACCTTC. Residues: CASSVQGSPSIFYGYTF. Filled out from reference TRBV5-4 and TRBJ1-2, the complete variable domain reads ETGVTQSPTHLIKTRGQQVTLRCSSQSGHNTVSWYQQALGQGPQFIFQYYREEENGRGNFPPRFSGLQFPNYSSELNVNALELDDSALYLCASSVQGSPSIFYGYTFGSGTRLTVV.

The chain employs TRBV7-9 and TRBJ2-5; weak D call: TRBD2 (6 bases). V was trimmed by 3 bases and J by 0 bases, leaving 20 bases between them. This CDR3 has 18 residues. Germline lookup yields CDR1 SEHNR and CDR2 FQNEAQ (reference sequence). CDR3 coding DNA: TGTGCCAGCAGCTTGATGGACTATTACGGGGGTTACCAAGAGACCCAGTACTTC. As protein: CASSLMDYYGGYQETQYF. Full variable domain (remainder filled in from reference TRBV7-9 and TRBJ2-5): DTGVSQNPRHKITKRGQNVTFRCDPISEHNRLYWYRQTLGQGPEFLTYFQNEAQLEKSRLLSDRFSAERPKGSFSTLEIQRTEQGDSAMYLCASSLMDYYGGYQETQYFGPGTRLLVL.

The genes are TRBV6-1 and TRBJ2-3; 11 bases agree with TRBD2. There are 14 residues in the CDR3. The junction had 5 bases not matched to a gene; V was cut back by 6 bases and J by 6 bases. CDR1 and CDR2 (germline): MNHNS, SASEGT. The chain's CDR3 is CASRVLAGADTQYF. The DNA of the CDR3 is TGTGCCAGCAGGGTACTAGCGGGAGCGGATACGCAGTATTTT.

The V and J genes are TRBV5-4 and TRBJ2-1; 9 nucleotides match TRBD2. The trim removed 2 bases at V and 5 bases at J, leaving 5 bases unmatched. This CDR3 has 15 amino acids. Per the germline V gene, CDR1 is SGHNT and CDR2 is YYREEE (reference sequence). The CDR3 here is CASSFIAGDHNEQFF. CDR3 bases: TGTGCCAGCAGCTTTATAGCGGGGGACCACAATGAGCAGTTCTTC.

The chain recombines TRBV6-5 with TRBJ1-6; 8 bases agree with TRBD1. The CDR3 sequence is 15 residues long. Losses at the gene ends were 5 bases for V and 11 bases for J; bases not matched to a gene: 11. Looked up from germline, CDR1 is MNHEY and CDR2 is SVGAGI. The chain's CDR3 is CASSKPGQGMTPLHF. In nucleotides, the CDR3 is TGTGCCAGCAGTAAGCCTGGACAGGGTATGACACCCCTCCACTTT.

CDR3 DNA: TGTGCCAGCAGCCCTCGTGGACACTCCTACGAGCAGTACTTC. It codes for CASSPRGHSYEQYF. The chain joins TRBV9 to TRBJ2-7; perhaps TRBD1 as D (5 bases). The germline V and J ends were trimmed by 4 bases and 0 bases, with 11 bases remaining between them. The CDR3 loop spans 14 amino acids. Germline V gene lookup returns CDR1 SGDLS and CDR2 YYNGEE.

This rearrangement joins TRBV7-9 to TRBJ2-5, with D perhaps TRBD1 (6 bases). V lost 5 bases and J lost 5, with 21 bases in between. CDR1 SEHNR and CDR2 FQNEAQ come from the germline V gene (reference sequence). This CDR3 spans 16 amino acids. DNA of the CDR3: TGTGCCAGCAGCGATGGACAGTTCATGGTATGGGAGACCCAGTACTTC. This translates into CASSDGQFMVWETQYF.

J is TRBJ2-1 and V is TRBV12-5; 8 nucleotides align to TRBD2. The ends lost 1 base at V and 1 base at J; junction bases unmatched: 6. CDR3 length: 17 residues. Per germline, CDR1 LGHNT and CDR2 FRNRAP. The DNA for the CDR3 is TGTGCTAGTGGTTTGGGCCGGAGCGGGAGTTCCTACAATGAGCAGTTCTTC. This codes for CASGLGRSGSSYNEQFF.

The rearrangement joins TRBV6-5 to TRBJ2-3, with D perhaps TRBD1 (5 bases). The CDR3 is made up of 13 amino acids. Trimming took 2 bases from V and 6 from J, leaving 9 bases between them. Germline V gene data show CDR1 as MNHEY and CDR2 as SVGAGI. The CDR3 DNA reads as TGTGCCAGCAGTTACAGGGGTTTCGATACGCAGTATTTT. Amino acids: CASSYRGFDTQYF.

This clone has just a few counts. CDR3 sequence: CASSQQGNTEAFF. CDR3 in DNA: TGTGCCAGCAGTCAACAGGGGAACACTGAAGCTTTCTTT. The chain links TRBV6-6 to TRBJ1-1; perhaps TRBD1 as D (6 bases). The CDR3 runs to 13 residues. CDR1 and CDR2 from the germline V gene are MNHNY and SVGAGI (reference sequence). The V and J ends lost 5 bases and 1 base respectively, with 8 bases between them.

The V gene is TRBV7-2, the J gene TRBJ2-1; weak D call: TRBD2 (6 bases). Germline CDR1 and CDR2: SGHTA and FQGNSA. The CDR3 spans 14 residues. The germline V and J ends were trimmed by 9 bases and 8 bases, with 20 bases remaining between them. The CDR3 nucleotides are TGTGCCAGTCAGGAGACTAGGGGTGTGTATGAGCAGTTCTTC. It translates to CASQETRGVYEQFF.

The genes are TRBV5-1 and TRBJ2-5, with TRBD2 identical over 7 bases. The CDR3 is 16 amino acids. The germline V gene has CDR1 SGHRS and CDR2 YFSETQ. Germline trimming cut 0 bases from V and 5 bases from J; bases unmatched to any gene: 10. This chain's CDR3 is CASSLGVDGRYETQYF. In DNA, the CDR3 is TGCGCCAGCAGCTTGGGGGTCGACGGGAGGTACGAGACCCAGTACTTC. The variable domain in full, with the rest retrieved from reference TRBV5-1 and TRBJ2-5, is KAGVTQTPRYLIKTRGQQVTLSCSPISGHRSVSWYQQTPGQGLQFLFEYFSETQRNKGNFPGRFSGRQFSNSRSEMNVSTLELGDSALYLCASSLGVDGRYETQYFGPGTRLLVL.

The genes are TRBV11-2 and TRBJ2-3, with D maybe TRBD2 (5 bases). The germline CDR1 and CDR2 sequences are SGHAT and FQNNGV. The CDR3 runs 18 residues. Trimming cost V 1 base and J 3 bases, with 20 bases left between them. DNA for the CDR3: TGTGCCAGCAGCTTAGCTGTCGCCCTAGGGAGTTGGACAGATACGCAGTATTTT. Residues: CASSLAVALGSWTDTQYF.

This clone was counted a few times. The chain has TRBV2 and TRBJ2-1, with 7 nucleotides matching TRBD2. This CDR3 region has 13 residues. After removal of 4 bases from V and 14 bases from J, the junction contained 11 bases not matched to a gene. Germline-derived CDR1 and CDR2 are SNHLY and FYNNEI. The CDR3 coding sequence is TGTGCCAGCAGTGCTCAACTTCCGGGAGGAAAGTTCTTC. Translation: CASSAQLPGGKFF.

CDR3 sequence reads: CASTRASGTIYEQYF. Written as DNA, the CDR3 is TGTGCCAGCACCAGAGCTTCCGGGACAATCTACGAGCAGTACTTC. V usage is TRBV6-5 and J usage is TRBJ2-7; D perhaps matches TRBD1 (6 bases). V gave up 7 bases and J gave up 3 bases, with 19 bases separating them. Germline V gives CDR1 MNHEY, CDR2 SVGAGI. The CDR3 has 15 amino acids.

There are a few counts of this clone. The chain couples TRBV4-1 to TRBJ2-5, with 10 bases aligning to TRBD2. V gave up 3 bases and J gave up 4 bases; unmatched junction bases: 5. This CDR3 comprises 15 residues. Germline CDR1 MGHRA, CDR2 YSYEKL. As DNA, the CDR3 is TGCGCCAGCAGCCAGAGGAGACTAGCGGGAGAGACCCAGTACTTC. It encodes CASSQRRLAGETQYF.

The chain employs TRBV28 and TRBJ2-1; 14 bases line up with TRBD2. With V trimmed by 10 bases and J by 8 bases, 10 bases remained unmatched. The CDR3 contains 15 residues. Germline lookup yields CDR1 MDHEN and CDR2 SYDVKM. The CDR3 DNA reads TGTGCCATCCGAGAGGGACTAGCGGGAGAGGATGAGCAGTTCTTC. It codes for CAIREGLAGEDEQFF.

The chain employs TRBV19 and TRBJ1-2; weak D call: TRBD1 (6 bases). The CDR3 runs to 14 residues. V was clipped by 9 bases and J by 4 bases, with 18 bases between them. The germline V gene has CDR1 LNHDA and CDR2 SQIVND (reference sequence). In DNA form, the CDR3 reads TGTGCCAGCTGTCCCGGCGGGGGGGCCTATGGCTACACCTTC. It codes for CASCPGGGAYGYTF.

This chain links TRBV6-5 with TRBJ2-1; 7 nucleotides align to TRBD2. The CDR3 sequence is 14 residues long. The V and J ends lost 0 bases and 6 bases, in that order; junction bases with no gene match: 2. From germline, CDR1 is MNHEY and CDR2 SVGAGI. DNA for the CDR3: TGTGCCAGCAGTTACTCGCTAGCGGCCAATGAGCAGTTCTTC. It is translated as CASSYSLAANEQFF.

V and J are TRBV7-7 and TRBJ2-5; 11 bases match TRBD2. Germline V gives CDR1 SSHAT, CDR2 FNYEAQ (reference sequence). The CDR3 length is 15 residues. The J segment lost 2 bases and the V segment lost 3 bases, leaving 2 bases of the junction unmatched. CDR3 bases: TGTGCCAGCAGCTTCGGACTAGCGGGTCAAGAGACCCAGTACTTC. Protein: CASSFGLAGQETQYF.